These T cell receptor beta chains were read from a single sample in a study of post-analysis software for immune sequencing data. Via MiXCR, TCRdb re-called the PCR reads, giving one row per CDR3 protein. The repertoire includes approximately 460,000 distinct CDR3 sequences, under 55% of them detected once, and 9.5% to 13% sits in the top ten. Input material: blood. The source is a girl aged 10 to 17 with multiple sclerosis. Each CDR3 is given with its conserved first and last residue. Each record gives: CDR3 DNA, CDR3 protein, J gene, D gene, V gene, clone size. A D gene is named only where the DNA matches it firmly. Clone size, where shown, is once, few, many, or a class for clones that have expanded.

TGTGCCAGCAGCTTTACGCAGGGACCAACTAATGAAAAACTGTTTTTT CASSFTQGPTNEKLFF TRBJ1-4 - TRBV11-2 -
TGCAGCGCCCGACAGGGTACCTACAATGAGCAGTTCTTC CSARQGTYNEQFF TRBJ2-1 TRBD1 TRBV29-1 -
TGCAGCGTTGAGGGGGGACTAGCGGCAGAGACCCAGTACTTC CSVEGGLAAETQYF TRBJ2-5 TRBD2 TRBV29-1 few
TGCAGTGCTAGAGATATACAGCGTACCTACAATGAGCAGTTCTTC CSARDIQRTYNEQFF TRBJ2-1 - TRBV20-1 -
TGCGCCAGCAGCTCCGGGGACGGCAATCAGCCCCAGCATTTT CASSSGDGNQPQHF TRBJ1-5 - TRBV5-1 -
TGTGCCAGCAACGACCGCAGGAGCTCCTACGAGCAGTACTTC CASNDRRSSYEQYF TRBJ2-7 - TRBV12-3/TRBV12-4 -
TGTGCCAGCAGTTTAGTGGGCAGGTCGGTCTCCTATAATTCACCCCTCCACTTT CASSLVGRSVSYNSPLHF TRBJ1-6 - TRBV28 -
TGTGCCAGCAGCGTCCGATTAGACAGGGCTGAGCAGTTCTTC CASSVRLDRAEQFF TRBJ2-1 TRBD1 TRBV9 few
TGTGCCAGCACCTTTGACAAAGCGGTGGGCAATGAGCAGTACTTC CASTFDKAVGNEQYF TRBJ2-7 - TRBV2 -
TGTGCCAGCAGTTTCGGGAATAAGGGCCAAGAGACCCAGTACTTC CASSFGNKGQETQYF TRBJ2-5 - TRBV12-3/TRBV12-4 -
TGTGCCAGCAGCATAAGACAGTTAAGGAACACTGAAGCTTTCTTT CASSIRQLRNTEAFF TRBJ1-1 - TRBV7-2 -
TGTGCCAGCAGCTTCGACCCAGGGGGAGATGAAAAACTGTTTTTT CASSFDPGGDEKLFF TRBJ1-4 TRBD1 TRBV7-2 -
TGTGCCAGCAGTTTACGGGACAACAATGAGCAGTTCTTC CASSLRDNNEQFF TRBJ2-1 - TRBV27 -
TGTGCCAGCAGCTTAGCCCCAGGGGACTATGGCTACACCTTC CASSLAPGDYGYTF TRBJ1-2 - TRBV7-6 -
TGCAGTGCCACACGGGGGCCTTGGAACACCGGGGAGCTGTTTTTT CSATRGPWNTGELFF TRBJ2-2 - TRBV20-1 -
TGCAGTGCATCGACCCGTGAAAAACTGTTTTTT CSASTREKLFF TRBJ1-4 - TRBV20-1 -
TGCAGCGGAGCGACCGGACCGAACTATGGCTACACCTTC CSGATGPNYGYTF TRBJ1-2 - TRBV29-1 -
TGCAGTGCTAGAGAACTACAGGGGAGCGTGAGCAATCAGCCCCAGCATTTT CSARELQGSVSNQPQHF TRBJ1-5 TRBD1 TRBV20-1 -
TGTGCCAGCAGCTTATTTCAGGCGGCTCCCGGGGAGCTGTTTTTT CASSLFQAAPGELFF TRBJ2-2 - TRBV7-9 -
TGTGCCAGCAGCGTTAGACTAGCGGAGGGAATTTACAATGAGCAGTTCTTC CASSVRLAEGIYNEQFF TRBJ2-1 TRBD2 TRBV12-3/TRBV12-4 -
TGTGCCACCAGTGACCGACAGGGTGAGGCAGATACGCAGTATTTT CATSDRQGEADTQYF TRBJ2-3 TRBD1 TRBV24-1 -
TGTGCCAGCAGCTTAGCCGCTACAGGGGACACCTACGAGCAGTACTTC CASSLAATGDTYEQYF TRBJ2-7 TRBD1 TRBV13 many
TGTGCCAGCAGTTACTCGGGGGATAGGTATGGCTACACCTTC CASSYSGDRYGYTF TRBJ1-2 - TRBV6-2/TRBV6-3 -
TGTGCCAGCAGCCACGACCGATTGGCCGATGAGCAGTTCTTC CASSHDRLADEQFF TRBJ2-1 - TRBV4-2 few
TGCAGTGCTAGAGATCCCCGCGGAGTTGCGACCTACAATGAGCAGTTCTTC CSARDPRGVATYNEQFF TRBJ2-1 - TRBV20-1 few
TGCAGTGCCCATTACCCGGACAGGGGGTACACTGAAGCTTTCTTT CSAHYPDRGYTEAFF TRBJ1-1 TRBD1 TRBV20-1 once
TGTGCCAGCAGCTTAGGGCTAGCGGGAGCCGAGCAGTACTTC CASSLGLAGAEQYF TRBJ2-7 TRBD2 TRBV11-2 few
TGTGCCAGCAGTTTGCCCAGAACCAATTCACCCCTCCACTTT CASSLPRTNSPLHF TRBJ1-6 - TRBV28 -
TGTGCCAGCAGTTTTTTGTCCTACGAGCAGTACTTC CASSFLSYEQYF TRBJ2-7 - TRBV28 -
TGCAGCGTTGGGGTCCGGGACGCACTTCACGAGCAGTACTTC CSVGVRDALHEQYF TRBJ2-7 - TRBV29-1 many
TGTGCCAGCAGTTTTGTCATAGGGACAGCCTACACAGATACGCAGTATTTT CASSFVIGTAYTDTQYF TRBJ2-3 TRBD1 TRBV12-3/TRBV12-4 -
TGCGCCAGCAGCCCCTGGACAGGGGTCGGCACAGATACGCAGTATTTT CASSPWTGVGTDTQYF TRBJ2-3 TRBD1 TRBV5-1 -
TGTGCCAGCAGCTTCCCAGCGGGGAGCACAGATACGCAGTATTTT CASSFPAGSTDTQYF TRBJ2-3 TRBD2 TRBV6-5 few
TGTGCCAACAGATCTTTACTAGCGCTGACGGGGAATGAGCAGTTCTTC CANRSLLALTGNEQFF TRBJ2-1 TRBD2 TRBV6-2/TRBV6-3 -
TGTGCCAGCAGCCAACCGGACAGCGTAATCTCCTACGAGCAGTACTTC CASSQPDSVISYEQYF TRBJ2-7 - TRBV7-9 -
TGCAGTGCTAGAGACAGACAAAAAACTAGCGGGAGTATCAATGAGCAGTTCTTC CSARDRQKTSGSINEQFF TRBJ2-1 TRBD2 TRBV20-1 -
TGTGCCAGCAGTCTAATACAGGGAAAACAGCCCCAGCATTTT CASSLIQGKQPQHF TRBJ1-5 - TRBV12-3/TRBV12-4 -
TGTGCCAGCACTTTTAGTCAGCAGAACACTGAAGCTTTCTTT CASTFSQQNTEAFF TRBJ1-1 - TRBV6-6 -
TGTGCCAGCAGTGGGAGATCTGGGGCCAACGTCCTGACTTTC CASSGRSGANVLTF TRBJ2-6 - TRBV6-6 -
TGTGCCAGCAGCAATGAACTTAGGGAGCAGTACTTC CASSNELREQYF TRBJ2-4 - TRBV28 few
TGCAGTGCTAGGGGCGCTGATACCTACGAGCAGTACTTC CSARGADTYEQYF TRBJ2-7 - TRBV20-1 -
TGTGCCAGCAGTTTATTTCCGGGTGCCGACTACAATGAGCAGTTCTTC CASSLFPGADYNEQFF TRBJ2-1 - TRBV28 -
TGCAGTGCAACTAGCGGGAGGATGGGCAACAATGAGCAGTTCTTC CSATSGRMGNNEQFF TRBJ2-1 TRBD2 TRBV20-1 few
TGTGCCAGCAGTGATCGGCGTGGAGAGTCTGGGGGTGGCTACGAGCAGTACTTC CASSDRRGESGGGYEQYF TRBJ2-7 - TRBV25-1 -
TGTGCCACCAGCAGAGATGTTGGGGGATTCTATGGCTACACCTTC CATSRDVGGFYGYTF TRBJ1-2 - TRBV15 -